A selection of T cell receptor beta chains follows, all from one sample in a study of CD8 T cells in Susac syndrome. TCRdb independently ran MiXCR on the immunoSEQ multiplex PCR reads; one entry per CDR3 protein. This sample has about 200,000 distinct CDR3 sequences; over 85% occur once, and the top ten carry approximately 0.094%. Sequencing was performed on CD4+ T cells from PBMCs. These receptors all stem from a human donor in good health. Each CDR3 is given with its conserved first and last residue. Each record gives: D gene, clone size, V gene, J gene, CDR3 protein, CDR3 DNA. The D gene is left open where the match is weak. Only some rows state a clone size, as once, few, many or a class for expanded clones.

>.|.|TRBV3-1|TRBJ2-5
CASSQVFRGETQYF
TGTGCCAGCAGCCAAGTATTCCGGGGAGAGACCCAGTACTTC
>.|.|TRBV20-1|TRBJ1-5
CSARDGGEDQPQHF
TGCAGTGCTAGAGATGGAGGGGAAGATCAGCCCCAGCATTTT
>TRBD2|.|TRBV20-1|TRBJ2-3
CSARASGSTDTQYF
TGCAGTGCTAGAGCTAGCGGGAGCACAGATACGCAGTATTTT
>.|.|TRBV9|TRBJ2-5
CASSVNSVGETQYF
TGTGCCAGCAGCGTAAACTCAGTGGGAGAGACCCAGTACTTC
>.|.|TRBV24-1|TRBJ1-1
CATSVGGREAFF
TGTGCCACCAGTGTGGGGGGGAGGGAAGCTTTCTTT
>.|.|TRBV9|TRBJ2-1
CASSVSHSYNEQFF
TGTGCCAGCAGCGTAAGCCATTCCTACAATGAGCAGTTCTTC
>.|.|TRBV12-3/TRBV12-4|TRBJ2-5
CASSSLPVWETQYF
TGTGCCAGCAGTTCTCTTCCGGTGTGGGAGACCCAGTACTTC
>TRBD2|once|TRBV3-1|TRBJ2-7
CASSRTSGPTYEQYF
TGTGCCAGCAGCCGGACTAGCGGGCCTACCTACGAGCAGTACTTC
>.|.|TRBV15|TRBJ1-5
CATSRSEVGGQPQHF
TGTGCCACCAGCAGATCCGAGGTGGGAGGTCAGCCCCAGCATTTT
>.|.|TRBV3-1|TRBJ2-3
CASSQGYSRNTQYF
TGTGCCAGCAGCCAAGGGTATAGCAGGAATACGCAGTATTTT
>TRBD2|.|TRBV7-2|TRBJ2-1
CASSLVGTSGRGRFF
TGTGCCAGCAGCTTAGTGGGGACTAGCGGGAGGGGGCGGTTCTTC
>TRBD2|.|TRBV24-1|TRBJ2-2
CATSDPGGTGELFF
TGTGCCACCAGTGACCCCGGGGGGACCGGGGAGCTGTTTTTT
>.|.|TRBV24-1|TRBJ1-2
CATSDFSGYTF
TGTGCCACCAGTGATTTTTCTGGCTACACCTTC
>TRBD1|.|TRBV25-1|TRBJ1-5
CASSESLTGGGNQPQHF
TGTGCCAGCAGTGAATCCCTAACAGGGGGCGGCAATCAGCCCCAGCATTTT
>.|.|TRBV24-1|TRBJ2-2
CATSDAPVGELFF
TGTGCCACCAGTGACGCCCCCGTCGGGGAGCTGTTTTTT
>.|.|TRBV20-1|TRBJ2-5
CSASNPGQQETQYF
TGCAGTGCTAGTAACCCCGGGCAACAAGAGACCCAGTACTTC
>TRBD1|.|TRBV20-1|TRBJ2-7
CSAPRAGGPYEQYF
TGCAGTGCCCCTCGGGCAGGGGGACCCTACGAGCAGTACTTC
>.|.|TRBV4-1|TRBJ1-5
CASSTGPGDEDQPQHF
TGCGCCAGCAGCACCGGGCCGGGTGATGAAGATCAGCCCCAGCATTTT
>.|.|TRBV29-1|TRBJ2-3
CSVGVTEADTQYF
TGCAGCGTTGGGGTAACGGAAGCAGATACGCAGTATTTT
>TRBD2|.|TRBV5-1|TRBJ2-1
CASNPILSGGAVNEQFF
TGCGCCAGCAACCCTATTCTCAGCGGGGGGGCCGTCAATGAGCAGTTCTTC
>.|.|TRBV27|TRBJ1-6
CASSQTFEGSPLHF
TGTGCCAGCAGCCAGACCTTTGAGGGTTCACCCCTCCACTTT
>.|once|TRBV18|TRBJ2-1
CASRTDAYNEQFF
TGTGCCAGCCGGACAGACGCCTACAATGAGCAGTTCTTC
>.|.|TRBV24-1|TRBJ2-3
CATSDPKGSTDTQYF
TGTGCCACCAGTGACCCAAAGGGGAGCACAGATACGCAGTATTTT
>.|.|TRBV5-1|TRBJ2-7
CASSSRAQTYEQYF
TGCGCCAGCAGCTCGAGGGCGCAAACCTACGAGCAGTACTTC
>TRBD2|.|TRBV24-1|TRBJ2-2
CATSEGGLAGDTGELFF
TGTGCCACCAGTGAGGGGGGACTAGCGGGGGACACCGGGGAGCTGTTTTTT
>TRBD1|.|TRBV2|TRBJ2-7
CASSHPGQGFIGQYF
TGTGCCAGCAGCCATCCGGGACAGGGTTTCATCGGGCAGTACTTC
>.|.|TRBV7-9|TRBJ2-7
CASSFQGLVYEQYF
TGTGCCAGCAGCTTTCAGGGATTGGTGTACGAGCAGTACTTC
>.|.|TRBV29-1|TRBJ2-1
CSAVPTGTYNEQFF
TGCAGCGCAGTACCTACAGGGACCTACAATGAGCAGTTCTTC
>.|.|TRBV15|TRBJ1-2
CATSQGSNYGYTF
TGTGCCACCTCCCAAGGGTCTAACTATGGCTACACCTTC
>.|once|TRBV7-2|TRBJ2-1
CASSLAIVSNEQFF
TGTGCCAGCAGCTTAGCTATCGTGAGCAATGAGCAGTTCTTC
>.|.|TRBV20-1|TRBJ1-1
CSARDKGVNTEAFF
TGCAGTGCTAGGGATAAGGGGGTGAACACTGAAGCTTTCTTT
>TRBD2|.|TRBV30|TRBJ2-1
CAWSVGLAGVNEQFF
TGTGCCTGGAGTGTAGGACTAGCGGGAGTTAATGAGCAGTTCTTC
>.|.|TRBV3-1|TRBJ2-1
CASSQGTSTEQFF
TGTGCCAGCAGCCAAGGTACTAGCACTGAGCAGTTCTTC
>.|once|TRBV3-1|TRBJ2-7
CASSPSGGSTYEQYF
TGTGCCAGCAGCCCCTCCGGGGGATCAACCTACGAGCAGTACTTC
>.|.|TRBV6-5|TRBJ1-2
CASSSLLKYGYTF
TGTGCCAGCAGTTCCCTACTCAAATATGGCTACACCTTC